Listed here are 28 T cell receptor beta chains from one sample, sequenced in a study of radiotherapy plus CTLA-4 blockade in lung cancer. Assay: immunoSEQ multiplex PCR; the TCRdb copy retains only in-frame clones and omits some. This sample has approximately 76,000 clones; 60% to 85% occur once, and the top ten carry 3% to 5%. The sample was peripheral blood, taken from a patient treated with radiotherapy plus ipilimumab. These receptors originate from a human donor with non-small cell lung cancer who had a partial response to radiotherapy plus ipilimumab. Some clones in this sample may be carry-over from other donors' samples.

CDR3 protein: CASSLRVRDTEAFF. Here the CDR3 DNA reads TGTGCCAGCAGCCTCAGGGTCCGAGACACTGAAGCTTTCTTT. The chain links TRBV7-3 to TRBJ1-1; possibly TRBD1 for D (5 bases). Germline V gene data show CDR1 as SGHTA and CDR2 as FQGTGA. The CDR3 contains 14 residues. V was shortened by 5 bases and J by 3 bases, with 13 bases between the two germline ends.

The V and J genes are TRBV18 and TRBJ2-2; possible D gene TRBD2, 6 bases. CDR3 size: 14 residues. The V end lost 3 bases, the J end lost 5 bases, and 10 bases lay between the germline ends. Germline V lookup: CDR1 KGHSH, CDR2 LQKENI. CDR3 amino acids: CASSPGLSTGELFF. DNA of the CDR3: TGTGCCAGCTCACCGGGACTCTCAACCGGGGAGCTGTTTTTT.

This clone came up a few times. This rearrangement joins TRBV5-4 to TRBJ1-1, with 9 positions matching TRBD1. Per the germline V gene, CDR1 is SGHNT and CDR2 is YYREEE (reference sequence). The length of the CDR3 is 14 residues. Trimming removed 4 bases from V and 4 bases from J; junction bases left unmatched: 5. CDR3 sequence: CASSRTGEGTEAFF. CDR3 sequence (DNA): TGTGCCAGCAGCCGGACAGGGGAGGGCACTGAAGCTTTCTTT.

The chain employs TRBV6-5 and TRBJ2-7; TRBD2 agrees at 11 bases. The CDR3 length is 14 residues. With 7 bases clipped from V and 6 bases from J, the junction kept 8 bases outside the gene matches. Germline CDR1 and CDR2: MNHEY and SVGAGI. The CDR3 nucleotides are TGTGCCAGCACCTCTGGGACTAGCGGAGTCGAGCAGTACTTC. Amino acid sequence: CASTSGTSGVEQYF.

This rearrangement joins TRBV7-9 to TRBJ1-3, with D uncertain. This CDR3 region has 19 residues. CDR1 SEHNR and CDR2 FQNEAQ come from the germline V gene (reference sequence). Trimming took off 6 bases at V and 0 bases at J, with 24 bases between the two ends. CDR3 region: CASSPRRWEGESSGNTIYF. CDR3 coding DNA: TGTGCCAGCAGTCCTAGGAGGTGGGAAGGAGAGAGCTCTGGAAACACCATATATTTT.

The CDR3 here is CASSLRGRYTEAFF. CDR3 sequence (DNA): TGCGCCAGCAGCTTGAGGGGGCGGTACACTGAAGCTTTCTTT. This chain uses TRBV5-1 with TRBJ1-1, with 7 bases aligning to TRBD1. The junction had 3 bases not matched to a gene; V was cut back by 1 base and J by 3 bases. CDR1 SGHRS and CDR2 YFSETQ come from the germline V gene. This CDR3 contains 14 residues.

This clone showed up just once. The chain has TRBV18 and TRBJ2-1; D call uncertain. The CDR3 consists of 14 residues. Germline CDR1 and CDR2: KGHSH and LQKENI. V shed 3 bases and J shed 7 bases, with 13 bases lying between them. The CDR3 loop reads CASSPVHVVNEQFF. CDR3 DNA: TGTGCCAGCTCACCGGTCCACGTAGTTAATGAGCAGTTCTTC.

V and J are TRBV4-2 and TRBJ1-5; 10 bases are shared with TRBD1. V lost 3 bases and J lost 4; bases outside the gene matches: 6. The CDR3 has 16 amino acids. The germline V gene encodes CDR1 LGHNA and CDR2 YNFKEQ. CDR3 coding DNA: TGTGCCAGCAGCCAGGGGACAGGGGCGGATAATCAGCCCCAGCATTTT. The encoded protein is CASSQGTGADNQPQHF.

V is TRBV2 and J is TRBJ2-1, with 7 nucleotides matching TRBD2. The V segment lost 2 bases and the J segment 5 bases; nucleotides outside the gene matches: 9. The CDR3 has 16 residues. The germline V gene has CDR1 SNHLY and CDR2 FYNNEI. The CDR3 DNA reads TGTGCCAGCAGTGAAAGAGGGTCTAGCGGACACAATGAGCAGTTCTTC. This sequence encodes CASSERGSSGHNEQFF.

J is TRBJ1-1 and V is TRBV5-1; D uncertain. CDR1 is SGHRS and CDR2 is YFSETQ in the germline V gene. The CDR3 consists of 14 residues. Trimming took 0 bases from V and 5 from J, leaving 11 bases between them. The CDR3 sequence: CASSLAMRRTEAFF. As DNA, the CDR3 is TGCGCCAGCAGCTTGGCCATGAGGCGGACTGAAGCTTTCTTT.

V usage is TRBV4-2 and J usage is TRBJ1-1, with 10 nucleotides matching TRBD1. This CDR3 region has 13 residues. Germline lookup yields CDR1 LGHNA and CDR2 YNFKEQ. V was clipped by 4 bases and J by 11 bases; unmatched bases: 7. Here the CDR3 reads CASSPDRGRDAFF. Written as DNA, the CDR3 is TGTGCCAGCAGCCCTGACAGGGGGCGAGATGCTTTCTTT.

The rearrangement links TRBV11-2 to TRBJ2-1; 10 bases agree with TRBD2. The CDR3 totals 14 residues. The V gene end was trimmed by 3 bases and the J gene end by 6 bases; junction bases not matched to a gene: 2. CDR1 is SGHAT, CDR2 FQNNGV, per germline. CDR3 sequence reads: CASSLSGRANEQFF. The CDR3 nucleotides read TGTGCCAGCAGCTTGAGCGGGAGGGCCAATGAGCAGTTCTTC.

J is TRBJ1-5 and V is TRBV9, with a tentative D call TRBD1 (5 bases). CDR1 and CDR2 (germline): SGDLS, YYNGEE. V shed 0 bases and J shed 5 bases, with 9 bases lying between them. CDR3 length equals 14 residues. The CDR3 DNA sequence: TGTGCCAGCAGCGTAGGGGGCACGCATCAGCCCCAGCATTTT. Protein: CASSVGGTHQPQHF.

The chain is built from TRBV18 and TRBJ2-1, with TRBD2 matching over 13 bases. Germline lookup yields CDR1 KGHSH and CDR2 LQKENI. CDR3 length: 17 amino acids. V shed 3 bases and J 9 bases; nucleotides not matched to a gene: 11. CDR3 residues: CASSPRTSGSKLGEQFF. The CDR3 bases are TGTGCCAGCTCACCCCGGACTAGCGGGAGTAAATTGGGTGAGCAGTTCTTC. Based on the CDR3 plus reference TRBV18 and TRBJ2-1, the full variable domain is NAGVMQNPRHLVRRRGQEARLRCSPMKGHSHVYWYRQLPEEGLKFMVYLQKENIIDESGMPKERFSAEFPKEGPSILRIQQVVRGDSAAYFCASSPRTSGSKLGEQFFGPGTRLTVL.

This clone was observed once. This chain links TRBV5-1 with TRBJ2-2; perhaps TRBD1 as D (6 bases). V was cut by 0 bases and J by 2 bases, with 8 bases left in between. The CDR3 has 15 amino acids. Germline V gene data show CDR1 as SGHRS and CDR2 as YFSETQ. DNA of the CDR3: TGCGCCAGCAGCTTGGCCGGGACAAACACCGGGGAGCTGTTTTTT. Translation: CASSLAGTNTGELFF.

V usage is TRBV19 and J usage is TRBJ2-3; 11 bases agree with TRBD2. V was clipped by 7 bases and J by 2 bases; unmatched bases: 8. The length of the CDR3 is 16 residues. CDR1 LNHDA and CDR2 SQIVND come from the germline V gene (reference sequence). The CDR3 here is CASKSTSGGITDTQYF. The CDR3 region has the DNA TGTGCCAGTAAATCCACTAGCGGGGGCATCACAGATACGCAGTATTTT.

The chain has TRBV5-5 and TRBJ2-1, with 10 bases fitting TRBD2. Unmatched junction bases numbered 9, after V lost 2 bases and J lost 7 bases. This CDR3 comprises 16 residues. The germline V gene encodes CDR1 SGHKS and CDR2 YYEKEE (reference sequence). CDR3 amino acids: CASSFDSGRAKNEQFF. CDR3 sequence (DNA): TGTGCCAGCAGCTTCGACAGCGGGAGGGCGAAGAATGAGCAGTTCTTC. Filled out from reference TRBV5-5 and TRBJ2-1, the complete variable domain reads DAGVTQSPTHLIKTRGQQVTLRCSPISGHKSVSWYQQVLGQGPQFIFQYYEKEERGRGNFPDRFSARQFPNYSSELNVNALLLGDSALYLCASSFDSGRAKNEQFFGPGTRLTVL.

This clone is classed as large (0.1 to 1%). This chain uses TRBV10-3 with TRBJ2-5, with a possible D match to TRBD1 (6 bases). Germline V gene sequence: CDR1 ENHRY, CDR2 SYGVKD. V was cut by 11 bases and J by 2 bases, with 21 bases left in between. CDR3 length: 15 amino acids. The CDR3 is CAEAPGTNSQETQYF. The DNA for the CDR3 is TGTGCCGAGGCCCCAGGGACAAACTCGCAAGAGACCCAGTACTTC.

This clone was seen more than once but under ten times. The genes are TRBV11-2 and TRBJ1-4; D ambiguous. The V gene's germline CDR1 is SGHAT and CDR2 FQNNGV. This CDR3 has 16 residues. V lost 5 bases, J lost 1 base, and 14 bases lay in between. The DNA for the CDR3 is TGTGCCAGCAGCCGACTCGGGAAGAGAACTAATGAAAAACTGTTTTTT. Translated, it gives CASSRLGKRTNEKLFF.

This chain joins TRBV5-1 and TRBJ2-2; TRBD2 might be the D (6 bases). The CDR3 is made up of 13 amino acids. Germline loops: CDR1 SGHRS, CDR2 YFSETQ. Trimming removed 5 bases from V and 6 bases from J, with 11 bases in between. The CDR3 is CASRETSSGELFF. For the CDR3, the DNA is TGCGCCAGCAGGGAAACTAGCTCCGGGGAGCTGTTTTTT.

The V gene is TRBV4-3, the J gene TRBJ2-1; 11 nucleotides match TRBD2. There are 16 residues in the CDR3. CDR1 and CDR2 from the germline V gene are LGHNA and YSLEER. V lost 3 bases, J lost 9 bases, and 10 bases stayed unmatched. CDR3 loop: CASSQFSGRAEGEQFF. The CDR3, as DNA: TGCGCCAGCAGCCAGTTTAGCGGGAGGGCCGAAGGTGAGCAGTTCTTC.

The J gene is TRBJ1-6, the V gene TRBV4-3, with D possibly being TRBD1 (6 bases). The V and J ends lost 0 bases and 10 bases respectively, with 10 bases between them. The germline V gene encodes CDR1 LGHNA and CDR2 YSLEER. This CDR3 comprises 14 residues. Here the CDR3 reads CASSQETGRSPLHF. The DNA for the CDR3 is TGCGCCAGCAGCCAAGAAACAGGGCGGTCACCCCTCCACTTT.

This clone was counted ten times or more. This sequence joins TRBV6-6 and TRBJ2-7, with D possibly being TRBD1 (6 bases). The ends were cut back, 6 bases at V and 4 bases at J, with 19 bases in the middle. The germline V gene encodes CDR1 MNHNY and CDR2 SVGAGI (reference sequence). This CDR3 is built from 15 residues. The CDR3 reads CASSPPGRGRYEQYF. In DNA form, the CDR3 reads TGTGCCAGCAGCCCCCCCGGCAGGGGCAGATACGAGCAGTACTTC.

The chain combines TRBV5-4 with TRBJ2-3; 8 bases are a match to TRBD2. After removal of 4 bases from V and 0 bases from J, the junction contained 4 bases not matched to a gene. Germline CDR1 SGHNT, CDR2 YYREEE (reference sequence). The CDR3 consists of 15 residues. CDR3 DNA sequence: TGTGCCAGCAGCGGCGGGGGGCGGAGCACAGATACGCAGTATTTT. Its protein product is CASSGGGRSTDTQYF.

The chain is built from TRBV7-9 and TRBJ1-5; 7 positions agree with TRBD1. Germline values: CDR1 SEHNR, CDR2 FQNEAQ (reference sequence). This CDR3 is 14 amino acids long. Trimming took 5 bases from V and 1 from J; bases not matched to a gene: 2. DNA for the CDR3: TGTGCCAGCAGCCCACAGGGGAGCAATCAGCCCCAGCATTTT. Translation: CASSPQGSNQPQHF.

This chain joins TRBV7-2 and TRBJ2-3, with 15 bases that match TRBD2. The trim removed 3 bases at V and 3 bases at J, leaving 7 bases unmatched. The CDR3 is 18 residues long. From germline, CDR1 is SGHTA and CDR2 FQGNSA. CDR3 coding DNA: TGTGCCAGCAGCTTCGGACTAGCGGGGGGGCCCAAAACAGATACGCAGTATTTT. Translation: CASSFGLAGGPKTDTQYF.

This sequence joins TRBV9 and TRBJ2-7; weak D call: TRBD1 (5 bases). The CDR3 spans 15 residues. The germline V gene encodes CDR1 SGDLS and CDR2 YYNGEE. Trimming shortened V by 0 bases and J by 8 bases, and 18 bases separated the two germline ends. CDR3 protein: CASSVDFDSFRKQYF. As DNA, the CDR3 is TGTGCCAGCAGCGTAGATTTCGACAGTTTTAGGAAGCAGTACTTC.

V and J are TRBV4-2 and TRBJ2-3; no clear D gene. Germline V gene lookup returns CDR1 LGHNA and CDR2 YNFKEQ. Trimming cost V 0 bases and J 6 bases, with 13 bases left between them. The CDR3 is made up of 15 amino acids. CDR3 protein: CASSQERLEMDTQYF. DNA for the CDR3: TGTGCCAGCAGCCAAGAAAGGCTAGAAATGGATACGCAGTATTTT.